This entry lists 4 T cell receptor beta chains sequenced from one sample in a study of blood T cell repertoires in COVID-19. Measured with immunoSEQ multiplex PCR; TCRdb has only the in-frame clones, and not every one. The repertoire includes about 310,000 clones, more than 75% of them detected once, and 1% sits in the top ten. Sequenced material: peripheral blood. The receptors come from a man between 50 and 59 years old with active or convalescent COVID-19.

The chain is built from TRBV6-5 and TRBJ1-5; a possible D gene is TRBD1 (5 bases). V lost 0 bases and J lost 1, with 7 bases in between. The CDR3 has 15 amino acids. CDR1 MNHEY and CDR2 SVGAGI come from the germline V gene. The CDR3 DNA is TGTGCCAGCAGTTACTCGCAGGGAAGCAATCAGCCCCAGCATTTT. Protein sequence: CASSYSQGSNQPQHF.

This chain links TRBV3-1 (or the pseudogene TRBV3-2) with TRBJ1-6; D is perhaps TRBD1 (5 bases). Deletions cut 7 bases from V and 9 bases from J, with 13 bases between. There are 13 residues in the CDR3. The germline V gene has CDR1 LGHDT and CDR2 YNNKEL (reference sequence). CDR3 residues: CASNQGTGSPLHF. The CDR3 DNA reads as TGTGCCAGCAACCAGGGCACAGGTTCACCCCTCCACTTT.

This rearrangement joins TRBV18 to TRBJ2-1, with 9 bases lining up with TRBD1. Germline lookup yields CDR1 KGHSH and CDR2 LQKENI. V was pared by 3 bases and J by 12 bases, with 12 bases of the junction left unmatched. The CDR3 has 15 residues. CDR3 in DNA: TGTGCCAGCTCACCGGGACAGGGACCCGACAGAGGGCAGTTCTTC. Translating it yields CASSPGQGPDRGQFF.

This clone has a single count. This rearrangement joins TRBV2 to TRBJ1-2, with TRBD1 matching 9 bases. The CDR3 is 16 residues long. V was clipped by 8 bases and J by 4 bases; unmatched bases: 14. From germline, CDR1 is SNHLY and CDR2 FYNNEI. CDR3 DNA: TGTGCCAGCCCGAGGGTAACACAGGGGGCGACCTATGGCTACACCTTC. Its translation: CASPRVTQGATYGYTF.